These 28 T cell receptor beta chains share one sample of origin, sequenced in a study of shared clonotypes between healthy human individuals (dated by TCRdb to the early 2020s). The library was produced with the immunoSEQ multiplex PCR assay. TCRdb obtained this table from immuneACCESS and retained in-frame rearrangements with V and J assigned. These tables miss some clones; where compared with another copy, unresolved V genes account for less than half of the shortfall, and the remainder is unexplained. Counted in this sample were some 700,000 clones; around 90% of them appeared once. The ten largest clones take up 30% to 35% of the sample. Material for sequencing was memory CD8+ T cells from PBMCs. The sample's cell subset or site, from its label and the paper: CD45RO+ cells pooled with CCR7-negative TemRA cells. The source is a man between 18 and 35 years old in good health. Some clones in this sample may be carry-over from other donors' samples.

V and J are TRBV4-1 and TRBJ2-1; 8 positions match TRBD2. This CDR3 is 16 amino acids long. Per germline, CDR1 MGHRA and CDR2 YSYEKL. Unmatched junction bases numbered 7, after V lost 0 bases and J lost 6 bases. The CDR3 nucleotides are TGCGCCAGCAGCCAAGATCCTCCGGGAGGGGGCAATGAGCAGTTCTTC. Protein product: CASSQDPPGGGNEQFF.

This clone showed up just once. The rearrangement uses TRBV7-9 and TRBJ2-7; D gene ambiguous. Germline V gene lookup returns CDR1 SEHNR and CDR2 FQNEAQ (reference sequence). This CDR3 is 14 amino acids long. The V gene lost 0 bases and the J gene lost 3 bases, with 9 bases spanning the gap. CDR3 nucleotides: TGTGCCAGCAGCTTAGCAGGTATAAACTACGAGCAGTACTTC. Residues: CASSLAGINYEQYF.

The CDR3 reads CASSFLRGYSYNEQFF. CDR3 in DNA: TGCGCCAGCAGCTTCTTACGCGGATACTCCTACAATGAGCAGTTCTTC. This chain links TRBV5-1 with TRBJ2-1; D is ambiguous. Trimming shortened V by 2 bases and J by 0 bases, and 12 bases separated the two germline ends. This CDR3 has 16 residues. CDR1 and CDR2 from the germline V gene are SGHRS and YFSETQ.

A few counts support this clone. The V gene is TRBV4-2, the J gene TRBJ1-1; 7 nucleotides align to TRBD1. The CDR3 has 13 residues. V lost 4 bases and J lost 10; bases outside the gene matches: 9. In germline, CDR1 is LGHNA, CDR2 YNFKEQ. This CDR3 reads CASSPRDRDTAFF. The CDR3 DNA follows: TGTGCCAGCAGCCCTCGAGACAGGGACACAGCTTTCTTT.

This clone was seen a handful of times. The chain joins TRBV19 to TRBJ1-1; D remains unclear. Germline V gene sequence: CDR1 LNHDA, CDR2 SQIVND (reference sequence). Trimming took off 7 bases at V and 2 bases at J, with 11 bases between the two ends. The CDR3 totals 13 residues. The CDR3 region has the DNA TGTGCCAGTAAGGCAGTGGGAAACACTGAAGCTTTCTTT. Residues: CASKAVGNTEAFF.

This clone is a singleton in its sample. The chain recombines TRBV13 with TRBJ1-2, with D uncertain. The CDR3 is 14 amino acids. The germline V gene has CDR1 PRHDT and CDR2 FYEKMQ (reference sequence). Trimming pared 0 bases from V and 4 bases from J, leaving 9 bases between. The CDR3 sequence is CASSLGRTTYGYTF. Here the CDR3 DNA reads TGTGCCAGCAGCTTAGGACGAACGACCTATGGCTACACCTTC.

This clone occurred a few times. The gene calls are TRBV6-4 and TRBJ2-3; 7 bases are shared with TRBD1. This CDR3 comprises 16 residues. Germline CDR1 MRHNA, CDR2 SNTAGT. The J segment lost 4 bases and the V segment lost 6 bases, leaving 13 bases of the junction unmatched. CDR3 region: CASSPKGAGGADTQYF. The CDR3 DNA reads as TGTGCCAGCAGCCCAAAGGGGGCAGGAGGAGCAGATACGCAGTATTTT.

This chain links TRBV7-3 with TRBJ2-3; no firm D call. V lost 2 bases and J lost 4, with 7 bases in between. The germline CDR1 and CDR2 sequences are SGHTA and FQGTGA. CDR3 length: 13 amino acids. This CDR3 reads CASSLLGSDTQYF. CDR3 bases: TGTGCCAGCAGCTTACTTGGGTCAGATACGCAGTATTTT.

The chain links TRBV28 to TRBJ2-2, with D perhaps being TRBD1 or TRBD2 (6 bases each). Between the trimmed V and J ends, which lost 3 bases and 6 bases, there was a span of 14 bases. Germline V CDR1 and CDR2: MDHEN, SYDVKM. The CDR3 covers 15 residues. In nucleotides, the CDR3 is TGTGCCAGCAGTTTGTGGGGGCGGAGGGCCGGGGAGCTGTTTTTT. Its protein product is CASSLWGRRAGELFF.

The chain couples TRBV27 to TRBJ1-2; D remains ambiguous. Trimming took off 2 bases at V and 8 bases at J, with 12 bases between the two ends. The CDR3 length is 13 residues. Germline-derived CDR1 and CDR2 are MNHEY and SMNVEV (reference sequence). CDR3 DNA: TGTGCCAGCAGTTTAGGCCTTTGGAGCGGCTACACCTTC. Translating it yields CASSLGLWSGYTF.

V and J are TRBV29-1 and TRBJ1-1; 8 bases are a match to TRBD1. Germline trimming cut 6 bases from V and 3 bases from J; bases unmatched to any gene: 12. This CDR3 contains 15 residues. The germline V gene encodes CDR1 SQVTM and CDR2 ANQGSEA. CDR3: CSVPTPDRVDTEAFF. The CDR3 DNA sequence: TGCAGCGTCCCAACCCCGGACAGGGTAGACACTGAAGCTTTCTTT.

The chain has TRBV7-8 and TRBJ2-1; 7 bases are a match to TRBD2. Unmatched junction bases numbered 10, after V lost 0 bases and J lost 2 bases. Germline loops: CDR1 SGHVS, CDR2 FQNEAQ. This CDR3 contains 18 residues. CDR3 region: CASSLAWNGGSTYNEQFF. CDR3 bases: TGTGCCAGCAGCTTAGCTTGGAATGGCGGGAGTACCTACAATGAGCAGTTCTTC. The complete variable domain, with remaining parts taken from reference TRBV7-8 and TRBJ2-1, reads GAGVSQSPRYKVAKRGQDVALRCDPISGHVSLFWYQQALGQGPEFLTYFQNEAQLDKSGLPSDRFFAERPEGSVSTLKIQRTQQEDSAVYLCASSLAWNGGSTYNEQFFGPGTRLTVL.

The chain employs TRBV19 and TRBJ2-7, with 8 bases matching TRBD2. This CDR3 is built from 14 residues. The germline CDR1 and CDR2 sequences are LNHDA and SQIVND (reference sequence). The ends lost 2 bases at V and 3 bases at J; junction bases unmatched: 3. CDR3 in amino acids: CASSIPGGLYEQYF. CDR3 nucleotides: TGTGCCAGTAGTATACCGGGAGGGCTCTACGAGCAGTACTTC.

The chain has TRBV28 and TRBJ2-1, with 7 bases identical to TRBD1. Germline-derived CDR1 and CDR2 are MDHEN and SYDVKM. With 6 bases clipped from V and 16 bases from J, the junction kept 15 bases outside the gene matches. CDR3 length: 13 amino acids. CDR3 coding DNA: TGTGCCAGCAGCCCCCCCTTGAAGGGGGCTCCCTTCTTC. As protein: CASSPPLKGAPFF.

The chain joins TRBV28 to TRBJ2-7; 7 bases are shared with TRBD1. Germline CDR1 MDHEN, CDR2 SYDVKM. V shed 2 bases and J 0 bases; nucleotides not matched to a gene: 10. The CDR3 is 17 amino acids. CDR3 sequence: CASSLARTGIISYEQYF. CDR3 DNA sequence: TGTGCCAGCAGTTTAGCCCGGACAGGTATAATCTCCTACGAGCAGTACTTC.

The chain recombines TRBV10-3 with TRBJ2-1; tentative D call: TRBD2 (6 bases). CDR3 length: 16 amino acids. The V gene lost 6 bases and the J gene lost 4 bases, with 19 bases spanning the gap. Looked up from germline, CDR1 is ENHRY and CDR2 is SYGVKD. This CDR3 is CAIRGGRDSAYNEQFF. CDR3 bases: TGTGCCATCAGGGGGGGACGGGACTCGGCATACAATGAGCAGTTCTTC.

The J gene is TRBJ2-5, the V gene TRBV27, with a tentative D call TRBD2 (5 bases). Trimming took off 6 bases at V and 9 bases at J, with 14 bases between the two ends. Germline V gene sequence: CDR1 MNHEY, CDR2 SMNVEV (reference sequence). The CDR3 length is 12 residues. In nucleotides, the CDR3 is TGTGCCAGCAGCCACTTCGGGGAAGCCCAGTACTTC. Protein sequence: CASSHFGEAQYF.

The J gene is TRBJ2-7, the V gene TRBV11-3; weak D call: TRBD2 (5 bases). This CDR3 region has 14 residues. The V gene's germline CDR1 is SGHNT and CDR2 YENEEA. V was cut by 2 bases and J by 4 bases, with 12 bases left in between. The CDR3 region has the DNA TGTGCCAGCAGCTTACAATTCAGAGGGTACGAGCAGTACTTC. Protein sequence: CASSLQFRGYEQYF.

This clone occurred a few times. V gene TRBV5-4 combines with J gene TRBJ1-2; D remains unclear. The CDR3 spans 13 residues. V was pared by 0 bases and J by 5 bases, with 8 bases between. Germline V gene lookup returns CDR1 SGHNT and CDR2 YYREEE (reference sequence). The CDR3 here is CASSLVGQYGYTF. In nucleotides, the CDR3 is TGTGCCAGCAGCTTGGTAGGGCAGTATGGCTACACCTTC.

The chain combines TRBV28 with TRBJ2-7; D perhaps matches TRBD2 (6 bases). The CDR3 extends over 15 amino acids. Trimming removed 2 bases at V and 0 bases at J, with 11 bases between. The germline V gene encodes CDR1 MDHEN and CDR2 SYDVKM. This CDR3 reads CASSLRLANSYEQYF. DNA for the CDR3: TGTGCCAGCAGTTTACGGCTAGCGAACTCCTACGAGCAGTACTTC.

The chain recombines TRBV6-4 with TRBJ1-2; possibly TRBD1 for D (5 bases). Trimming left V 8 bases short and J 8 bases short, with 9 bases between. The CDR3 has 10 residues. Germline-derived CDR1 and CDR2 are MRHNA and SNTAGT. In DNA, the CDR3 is TGTGCCAGCGGGACTGGGGGCTACACCTTC. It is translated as CASGTGGYTF.

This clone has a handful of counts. The CDR3 is CASSFAGGTEAFF. The CDR3 bases are TGCGCCAGCAGCTTTGCGGGGGGCACTGAAGCTTTCTTT. The V gene is TRBV5-1, the J gene TRBJ1-1; possibly TRBD1 for D (5 bases). V was clipped by 2 bases and J by 4 bases, with 9 bases between them. This CDR3 comprises 13 residues. CDR1 and CDR2 (germline): SGHRS, YFSETQ.

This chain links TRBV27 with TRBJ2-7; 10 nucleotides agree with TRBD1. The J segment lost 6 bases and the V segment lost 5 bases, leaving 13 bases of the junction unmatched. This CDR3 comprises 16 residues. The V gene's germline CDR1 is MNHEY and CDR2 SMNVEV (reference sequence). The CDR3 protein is CASSPGHRRDRGEQYF. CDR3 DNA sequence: TGTGCCAGCAGTCCCGGACACCGCCGGGACAGGGGCGAGCAGTACTTC.

DNA for the CDR3: TGTGCCAGCAGCTTAGTTTACGGGAGGGCCCATACGCAGTATTTT. The encoded protein is CASSLVYGRAHTQYF. The chain carries TRBV11-2 and TRBJ2-3; 8 positions agree with TRBD2. The V and J ends lost 1 base and 7 bases, in that order; junction bases with no gene match: 7. Germline V gene sequence: CDR1 SGHAT, CDR2 FQNNGV. The CDR3 covers 15 residues.

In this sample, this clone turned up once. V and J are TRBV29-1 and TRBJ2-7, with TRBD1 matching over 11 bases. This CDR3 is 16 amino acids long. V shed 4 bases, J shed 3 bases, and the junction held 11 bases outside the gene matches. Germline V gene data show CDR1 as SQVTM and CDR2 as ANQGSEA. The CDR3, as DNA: TGCAGCGTTGCCGGACAGGGGGCTGTTCCATACTACGAGCAGTACTTC. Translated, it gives CSVAGQGAVPYYEQYF.

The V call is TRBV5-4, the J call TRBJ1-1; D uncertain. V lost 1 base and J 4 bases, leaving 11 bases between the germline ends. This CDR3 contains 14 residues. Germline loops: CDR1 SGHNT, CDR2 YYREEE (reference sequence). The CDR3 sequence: CASSLNGAVTEAFF. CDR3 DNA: TGTGCCAGCAGCTTGAACGGAGCCGTCACTGAAGCTTTCTTT.

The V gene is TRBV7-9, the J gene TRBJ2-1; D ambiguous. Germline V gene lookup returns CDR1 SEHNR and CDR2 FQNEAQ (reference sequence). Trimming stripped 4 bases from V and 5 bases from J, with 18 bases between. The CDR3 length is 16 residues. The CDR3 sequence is CASSSPELSPDNEQFF. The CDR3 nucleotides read TGTGCCAGCAGCTCGCCCGAGTTATCACCGGACAATGAGCAGTTCTTC.

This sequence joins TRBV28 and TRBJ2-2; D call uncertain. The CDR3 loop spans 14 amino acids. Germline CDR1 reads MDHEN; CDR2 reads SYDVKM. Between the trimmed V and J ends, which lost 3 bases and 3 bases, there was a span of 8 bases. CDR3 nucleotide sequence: TGTGCCAGCAGTTTCTACGTAGACACCGGGGAGCTGTTTTTT. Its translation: CASSFYVDTGELFF.